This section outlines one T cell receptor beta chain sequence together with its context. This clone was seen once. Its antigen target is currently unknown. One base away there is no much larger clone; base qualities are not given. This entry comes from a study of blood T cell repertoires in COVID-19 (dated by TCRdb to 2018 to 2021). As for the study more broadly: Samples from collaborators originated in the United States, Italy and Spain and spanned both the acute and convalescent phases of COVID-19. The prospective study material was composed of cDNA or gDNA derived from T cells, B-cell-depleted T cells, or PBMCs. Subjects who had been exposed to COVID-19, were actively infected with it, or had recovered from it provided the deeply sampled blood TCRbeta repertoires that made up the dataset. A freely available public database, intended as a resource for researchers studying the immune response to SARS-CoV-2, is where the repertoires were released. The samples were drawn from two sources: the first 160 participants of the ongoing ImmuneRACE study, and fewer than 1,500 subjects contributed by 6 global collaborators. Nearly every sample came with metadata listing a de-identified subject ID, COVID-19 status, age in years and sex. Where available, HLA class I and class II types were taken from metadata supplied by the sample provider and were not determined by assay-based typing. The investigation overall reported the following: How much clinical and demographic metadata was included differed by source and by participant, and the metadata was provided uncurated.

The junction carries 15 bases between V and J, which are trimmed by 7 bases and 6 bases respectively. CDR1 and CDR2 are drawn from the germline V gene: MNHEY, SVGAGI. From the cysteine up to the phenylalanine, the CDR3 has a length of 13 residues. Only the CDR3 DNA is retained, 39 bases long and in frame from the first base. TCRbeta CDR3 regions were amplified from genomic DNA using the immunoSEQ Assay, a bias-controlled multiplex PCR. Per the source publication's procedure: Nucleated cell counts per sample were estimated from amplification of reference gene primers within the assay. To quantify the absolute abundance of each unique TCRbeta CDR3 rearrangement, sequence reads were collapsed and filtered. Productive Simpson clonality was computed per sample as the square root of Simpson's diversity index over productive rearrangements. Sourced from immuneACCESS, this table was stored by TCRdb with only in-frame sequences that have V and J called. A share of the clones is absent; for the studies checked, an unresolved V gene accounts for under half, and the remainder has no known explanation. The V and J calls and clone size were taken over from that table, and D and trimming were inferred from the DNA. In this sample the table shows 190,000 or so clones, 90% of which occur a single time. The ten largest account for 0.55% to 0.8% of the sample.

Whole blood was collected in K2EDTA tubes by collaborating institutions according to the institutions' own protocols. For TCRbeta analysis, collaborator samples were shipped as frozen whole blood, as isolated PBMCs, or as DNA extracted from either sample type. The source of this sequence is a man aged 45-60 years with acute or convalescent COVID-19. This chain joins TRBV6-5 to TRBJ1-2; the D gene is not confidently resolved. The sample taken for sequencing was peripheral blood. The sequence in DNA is TGTGCCAGCACCACCCTGGGAGGGAATGGCTACACCTTC. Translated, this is CASTTLGGNGYTF.